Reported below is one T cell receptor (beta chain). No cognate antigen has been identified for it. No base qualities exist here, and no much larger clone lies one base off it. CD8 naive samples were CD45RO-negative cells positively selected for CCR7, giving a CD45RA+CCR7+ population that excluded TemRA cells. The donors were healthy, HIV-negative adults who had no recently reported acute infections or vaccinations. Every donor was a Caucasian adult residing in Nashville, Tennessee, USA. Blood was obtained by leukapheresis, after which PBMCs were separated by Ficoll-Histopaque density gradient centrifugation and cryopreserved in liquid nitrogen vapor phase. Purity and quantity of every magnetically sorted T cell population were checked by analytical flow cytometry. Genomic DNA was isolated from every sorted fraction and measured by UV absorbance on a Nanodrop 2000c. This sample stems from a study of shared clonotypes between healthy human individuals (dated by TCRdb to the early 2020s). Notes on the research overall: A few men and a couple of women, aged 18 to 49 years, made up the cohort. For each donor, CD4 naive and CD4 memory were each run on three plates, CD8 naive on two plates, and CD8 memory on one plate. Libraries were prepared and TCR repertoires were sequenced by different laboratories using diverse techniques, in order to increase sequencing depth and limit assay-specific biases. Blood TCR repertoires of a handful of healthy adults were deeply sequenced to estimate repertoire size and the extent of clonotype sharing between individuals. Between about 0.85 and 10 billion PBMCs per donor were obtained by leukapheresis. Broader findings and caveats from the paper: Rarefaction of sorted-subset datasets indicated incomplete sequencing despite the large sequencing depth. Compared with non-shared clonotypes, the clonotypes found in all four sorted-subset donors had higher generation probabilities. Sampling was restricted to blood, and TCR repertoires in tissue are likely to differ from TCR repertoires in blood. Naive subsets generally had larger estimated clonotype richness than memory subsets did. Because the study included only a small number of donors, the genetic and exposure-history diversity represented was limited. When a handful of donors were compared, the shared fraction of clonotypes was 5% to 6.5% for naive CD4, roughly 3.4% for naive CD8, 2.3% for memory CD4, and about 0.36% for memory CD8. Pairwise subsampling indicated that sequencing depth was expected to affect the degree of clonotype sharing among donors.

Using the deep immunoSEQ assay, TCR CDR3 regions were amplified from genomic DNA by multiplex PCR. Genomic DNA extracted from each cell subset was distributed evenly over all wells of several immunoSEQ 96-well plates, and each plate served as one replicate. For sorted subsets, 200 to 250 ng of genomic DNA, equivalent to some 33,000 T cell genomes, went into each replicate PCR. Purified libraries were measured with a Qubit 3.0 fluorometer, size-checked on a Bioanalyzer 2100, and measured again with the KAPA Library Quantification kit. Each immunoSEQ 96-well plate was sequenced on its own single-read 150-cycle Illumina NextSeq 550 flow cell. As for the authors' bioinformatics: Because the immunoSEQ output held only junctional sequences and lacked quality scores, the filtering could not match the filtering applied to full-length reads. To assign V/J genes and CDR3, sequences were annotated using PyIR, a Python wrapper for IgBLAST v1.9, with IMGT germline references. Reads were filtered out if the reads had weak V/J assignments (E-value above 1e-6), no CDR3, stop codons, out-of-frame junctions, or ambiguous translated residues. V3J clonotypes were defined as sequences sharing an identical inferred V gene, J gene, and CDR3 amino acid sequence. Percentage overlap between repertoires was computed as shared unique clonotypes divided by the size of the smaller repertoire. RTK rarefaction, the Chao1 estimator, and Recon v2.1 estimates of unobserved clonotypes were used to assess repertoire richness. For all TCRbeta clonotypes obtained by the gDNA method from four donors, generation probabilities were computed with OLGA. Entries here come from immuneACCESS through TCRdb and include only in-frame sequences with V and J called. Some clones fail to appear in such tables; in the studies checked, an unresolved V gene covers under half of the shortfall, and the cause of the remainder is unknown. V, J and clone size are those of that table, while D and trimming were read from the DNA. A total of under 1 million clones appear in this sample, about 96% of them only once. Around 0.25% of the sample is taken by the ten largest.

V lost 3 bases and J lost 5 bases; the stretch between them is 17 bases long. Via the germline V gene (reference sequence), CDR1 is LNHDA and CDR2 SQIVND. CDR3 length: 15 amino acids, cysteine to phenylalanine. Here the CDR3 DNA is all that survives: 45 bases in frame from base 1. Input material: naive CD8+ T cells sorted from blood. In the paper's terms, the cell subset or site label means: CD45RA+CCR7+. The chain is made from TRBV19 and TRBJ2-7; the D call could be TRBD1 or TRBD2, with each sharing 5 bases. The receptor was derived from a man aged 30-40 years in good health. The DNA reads TGTGCCAGTAGTATTGGTGCAGGAAGAGGGGACGAGCAGTACTTC. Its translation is CASSIGAGRGDEQYF.